A single sample is the source of the 18 T cell receptor beta chains below, sequenced in a study of memory CD4+ T cells and cytomegalovirus serostatus. The assay was immunoSEQ multiplex PCR, and TCRdb's table has in-frame clones only and misses some. Here the sample spans about 50,000 clones, approximately 83% being singletons. The sort gate was single viable CD3+CD4+CD8-CD45RO+ cells for memory CD4+ T cells. The sequencing input was memory CD4+ T cells from blood. The origin of the receptors is an adult in good health and CMV-seronegative.

As DNA, the CDR3 is TGTGCCAGCAGCTTAGCCCAGGGAACCTATAATTCACCCCTCCACTTT. The encoded protein is CASSLAQGTYNSPLHF. V usage is TRBV7-8 and J usage is TRBJ1-6; perhaps TRBD1 as D (5 bases). The CDR3 has 16 amino acids. Germline lookup yields CDR1 SGHVS and CDR2 FQNEAQ. The ends were cut back, 0 bases at V and 2 bases at J, with 8 bases in the middle.

This clone was detected once. This chain links TRBV9 with TRBJ2-1; D is perhaps TRBD1 (6 bases). The CDR3 spans 16 residues. V lost 3 bases, J lost 9 bases, and 22 bases lay in between. The germline V gene encodes CDR1 SGDLS and CDR2 YYNGEE. The CDR3 DNA is TGTGCCAGCAGCGCCCAACTTGGAACAGGGACCGGTGAGCAGTTCTTC. Translating gives CASSAQLGTGTGEQFF.

On this clone: The sample carries other DNA sequences with the same CDR3. The CDR3 reads CASSLGRDYGYTF. CDR3 DNA sequence: TGTGCCAGCAGCTTGGGTAGGGACTATGGCTACACCTTC. The chain joins TRBV5-4 to TRBJ1-2; unclear D gene. The CDR3 has 13 residues. Between the trimmed V and J ends, which lost 0 bases and 3 bases, there was a span of 6 bases. Germline V lookup: CDR1 SGHNT, CDR2 YYREEE (reference sequence). The variable domain in full, with the rest retrieved from reference TRBV5-4 and TRBJ1-2, is ETGVTQSPTHLIKTRGQQVTLRCSSQSGHNTVSWYQQALGQGPQFIFQYYREEENGRGNFPPRFSGLQFPNYSSELNVNALELDDSALYLCASSLGRDYGYTFGSGTRLTVV.

The rearrangement joins TRBV15 to TRBJ2-7; D gene ambiguous. V was cut by 1 base and J by 5 bases, with 9 bases left in between. The length of the CDR3 is 13 residues. Germline CDR1 reads LNHNV; CDR2 reads YYDKDF (reference sequence). The CDR3 DNA reads TGTGCCACCAGCAGAGTGACGGTGAACGAGCAGTACTTC. This translates into CATSRVTVNEQYF.

The chain is built from TRBV25-1 and TRBJ1-2; TRBD1 is a possible D gene (5 bases). V dropped 3 bases and J dropped 1 base, with 15 bases sitting between them. This CDR3 contains 16 residues. CDR1 is MGHDK and CDR2 is SYGVNS in the germline V gene. CDR3 sequence (DNA): TGTGCCAGCAGTGATACGGGGCAGGGTCATAACTATGGCTACACCTTC. Translated: CASSDTGQGHNYGYTF.

This clone came up once. The chain employs TRBV6-5 and TRBJ2-7; unclear D gene. Germline V gene lookup returns CDR1 MNHEY and CDR2 SVGAGI. CDR3 length equals 12 residues. V was shortened by 4 bases and J by 2 bases, with 6 bases between the two germline ends. The CDR3 here is CASSFGAYEQYF. The DNA of the CDR3 is TGTGCCAGCAGTTTTGGGGCCTACGAGCAGTACTTC.

This chain connects TRBV30 to TRBJ1-2; 8 bases line up with TRBD1. This CDR3 comprises 15 residues. CDR1 and CDR2 from the germline V gene are GTSNPN and SVGIG (reference sequence). Trimming took 3 bases from V and 2 from J; bases not matched to a gene: 8. This CDR3 is CAWSRQGNLNYGYTF. The CDR3 bases are TGTGCCTGGAGCAGACAGGGGAATTTAAACTATGGCTACACCTTC.

The V and J genes are TRBV30 and TRBJ1-1; 10 positions agree with TRBD1. Losses at the gene ends were 5 bases for V and 3 bases for J; bases not matched to a gene: 0. The germline gives CDR1 GTSNPN, CDR2 SVGIG (reference sequence). The CDR3 spans 12 residues. This CDR3 is CAWGQGDTEAFF. The CDR3 DNA is TGTGCCTGGGGACAGGGGGACACTGAAGCTTTCTTT.

The rearrangement uses TRBV9 and TRBJ2-7; possibly TRBD1 or TRBD2 for D (5 bases each). V was trimmed by 3 bases and J by 6 bases, leaving 7 bases between them. Germline V gene sequence: CDR1 SGDLS, CDR2 YYNGEE. CDR3 size: 11 residues. CDR3: CASSGGSEQYF. The CDR3 coding sequence is TGTGCCAGCAGCGGGGGGTCCGAGCAGTACTTC.

The J gene is TRBJ1-3, the V gene TRBV7-9; a possible D gene is TRBD1 (5 bases). The CDR3 is 14 residues long. V was clipped by 5 bases and J by 0 bases, with 8 bases between them. Germline V gene data show CDR1 as SEHNR and CDR2 as FQNEAQ (reference sequence). As DNA, the CDR3 is TGTGCCAGCAGCCTCGGGACCTCTGGAAACACCATATATTTT. Protein sequence: CASSLGTSGNTIYF.

The genes are TRBV19 and TRBJ1-3, with D unresolved. This CDR3 contains 15 residues. From germline, CDR1 is LNHDA and CDR2 SQIVND (reference sequence). Trimming cost V 3 bases and J 0 bases, with 9 bases left between them. Written as DNA, the CDR3 is TGTGCCAGTAGTATCGGAAAGAGCTCTGGAAACACCATATATTTT. Amino acids: CASSIGKSSGNTIYF.

The chain combines TRBV9 with TRBJ1-1; no firm D call. The V end was cut by 5 bases, the J end by 7 bases, with 12 bases between. The CDR3 covers 12 residues. CDR1 SGDLS and CDR2 YYNGEE come from the germline V gene. The CDR3 spells CASRREESEAFF. For the CDR3, the DNA is TGTGCCAGCAGGAGGGAGGAAAGTGAAGCTTTCTTT.

This clone has more than one count but fewer than ten. The chain is built from TRBV5-1 and TRBJ1-2, with TRBD1 matching 11 bases. The germline V gene encodes CDR1 SGHRS and CDR2 YFSETQ. J lost 7 bases, V lost 0 bases, and 8 bases had no gene match. The CDR3 is 16 residues long. CDR3 coding DNA: TGCGCCAGCAGCTTGGGCCTGGGACAGGGGGATCTTGGCTACACCTTC. Amino acid sequence: CASSLGLGQGDLGYTF.

The table lists this clone with a few counts. V is TRBV10-3 and J is TRBJ2-7, with 10 bases aligning to TRBD1. CDR1 is ENHRY, CDR2 SYGVKD, per germline. The CDR3 totals 16 residues. Germline trimming cut 2 bases from V and 3 bases from J; bases unmatched to any gene: 7. In nucleotides, the CDR3 is TGTGCCATCAGTGAGGGCCCGGGACAGGGGAGCTACGAGCAGTACTTC. As protein: CAISEGPGQGSYEQYF.

This rearrangement joins TRBV5-1 to TRBJ1-2; D gene uncertain. Looked up from germline, CDR1 is SGHRS and CDR2 is YFSETQ. The CDR3 runs to 14 residues. V was cut by 1 base and J by 3 bases, with 10 bases left in between. CDR3 nucleotide sequence: TGCGCCAGCAGCTTGACCCCATCGGACTATGGCTACACCTTC. This sequence encodes CASSLTPSDYGYTF.

This clone is labeled as medium-sized. The chain combines TRBV6-1 with TRBJ1-2; D is unresolved. Germline CDR1 is MNHNS and CDR2 is SASEGT. V dropped 5 bases and J dropped 3 bases, with 10 bases sitting between them. The CDR3 extends over 13 amino acids. CDR3 nucleotide sequence: TGTGCCAGCAGTCCCCTAGGTCACTATGGCTACACCTTC. It yields the protein CASSPLGHYGYTF.

This chain links TRBV30 with TRBJ1-2; D gene uncertain. V lost 2 bases and J lost 2, with 18 bases in between. Germline-derived CDR1 and CDR2 are GTSNPN and SVGIG (reference sequence). The CDR3 runs 16 residues. Written as DNA, the CDR3 is TGTGCCTGGAGTCCCACCCTCAGGATCCTAAACTATGGCTACACCTTC. This gives the protein CAWSPTLRILNYGYTF.

This chain links TRBV5-4 with TRBJ2-4; 8 bases align to TRBD2. J was trimmed by 0 bases and V by 0 bases; bases with no gene match: 5. The CDR3 is 17 amino acids. Per germline, CDR1 SGHNT and CDR2 YYREEE (reference sequence). The CDR3 protein is CASSLAAGGLAKNIQYF. The CDR3 DNA is TGTGCCAGCAGCTTGGCGGCGGGGGGACTAGCCAAAAACATTCAGTACTTC.